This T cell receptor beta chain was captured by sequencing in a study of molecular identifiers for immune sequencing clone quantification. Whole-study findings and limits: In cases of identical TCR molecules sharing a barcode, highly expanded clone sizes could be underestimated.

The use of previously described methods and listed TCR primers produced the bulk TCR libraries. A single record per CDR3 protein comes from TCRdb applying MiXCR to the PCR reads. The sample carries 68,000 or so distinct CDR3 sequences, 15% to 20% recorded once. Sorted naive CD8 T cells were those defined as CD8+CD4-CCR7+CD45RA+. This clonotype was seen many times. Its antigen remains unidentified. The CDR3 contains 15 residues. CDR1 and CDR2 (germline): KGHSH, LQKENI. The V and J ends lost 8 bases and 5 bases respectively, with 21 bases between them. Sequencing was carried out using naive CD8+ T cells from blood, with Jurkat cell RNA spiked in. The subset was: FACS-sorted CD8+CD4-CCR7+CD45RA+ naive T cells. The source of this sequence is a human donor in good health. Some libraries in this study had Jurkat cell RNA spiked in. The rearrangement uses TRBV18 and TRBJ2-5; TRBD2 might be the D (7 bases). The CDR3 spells CASTPEGGIAETQYF. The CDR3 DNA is TGTGCCAGCACCCCTGAGGGGGGGATTGCGGAGACCCAGTACTTC.